A single sample is the source of the 12 T cell receptor beta chains below, sequenced in a study of regulatory T cells in long-lasting Graves disease. Time point: persistent/refractory GD, antithyroid drugs over 5 years with positive TRAb. The TCR library was prepared using RNA isolated from PBMCs. HTBI primers from iRepertoire and Arm-PCR of CDR3 regions yielded the TCR beta libraries. Each CDR3 protein is one row after TCRdb ran MiXCR on the multiplex PCR reads. The table has 310,000 or so distinct CDR3 sequences, roughly a fifth seen once. Sequencing was performed on peripheral blood mononuclear cells (PBMCs), taken when the disease was refractory, from a patient treated with antithyroid drugs. The receptor source for this set is a female donor with Graves disease.

This clonotype has more than one count but fewer than ten. Mismatch with germline at one junction end may stem from a read error. The gene calls are TRBV7-7 and TRBJ2-5; 8 nucleotides match TRBD2. This CDR3 has 15 residues. Germline V gives CDR1 SSHAT, CDR2 FNYEAQ (reference sequence). The CDR3: CASSASGGLQETQYF. CDR3 DNA sequence: TGTGCTAGCAGCGCGAGCGGGGGACTACAAGAGACCCAGTACTTC.

There are a few counts of this clonotype. The chain has TRBV25-1 and TRBJ2-7, with D maybe TRBD2 (5 bases). This CDR3 has 18 amino acids. The V gene's germline CDR1 is MGHDK and CDR2 SYGVNS. Trimming removed 8 bases from V and 1 base from J, with 27 bases in between. In DNA, the CDR3 is TGTGCCAGCTATGGGAAGTACTCGGGCGCCGAGGGATCCTACGAGCAGTACTTC. It codes for CASYGKYSGAEGSYEQYF.

This clonotype was counted only a few times. The DNA of the CDR3 is TGTGCCAGTAGTCAAGGACGAAAGAACACTGAAGCTTTCTTT. This sequence encodes CASSQGRKNTEAFF. The gene calls are TRBV19 and TRBJ1-1; D unresolved. The CDR3 is 14 residues long. The germline V gene has CDR1 LNHDA and CDR2 SQIVND (reference sequence). Trimming took off 5 bases at V and 1 base at J, with 11 bases between the two ends.

There are many counts of this clonotype. CDR3 DNA sequence: TGTGCCAGCACCTTACACCGGACTAGCGGGCAGACCGGGGAGCTGTTTTTT. Amino acid sequence: CASTLHRTSGQTGELFF. The chain links TRBV6-1 to TRBJ2-2; 11 bases match TRBD2. The V segment lost 7 bases and the J segment 5 bases; nucleotides outside the gene matches: 12. Germline V gene data show CDR1 as MNHNS and CDR2 as SASEGT. This CDR3 spans 17 amino acids.

With respect to this clonotype: A single base separates this from a much larger clone, so it may be a read error. The chain has TRBV7-9 and TRBJ1-5, with 8 positions matching TRBD1. The CDR3 loop spans 16 amino acids. The V gene's germline CDR1 is SEHNR and CDR2 FQNEAQ (reference sequence). In DNA form, the CDR3 reads TGTGCCGGCAGCTTGCTGACAGGGGTCAACAATCAGCCCCAGCATTTT. Amino acids: CAGSLLTGVNNQPQHF.

The sample holds many counts of this clonotype. The DNA for the CDR3 is TGTGCCAGCGATTCGGGACTTGGGGACTACGAGCAGTACTTC. Its translation is CASDSGLGDYEQYF. V gene TRBV2 combines with J gene TRBJ2-7; D might be TRBD2 (6 bases). CDR1 is SNHLY, CDR2 FYNNEI, per germline. Trimming left V 8 bases short and J 3 bases short, with 17 bases between. This CDR3 spans 14 amino acids.

Many counts were recorded for this clonotype. This chain joins TRBV29-1 and TRBJ1-1, with D unclear. The CDR3 consists of 11 residues. Looked up from germline, CDR1 is SQVTM and CDR2 is ANQGSEA. Trimming pared 7 bases from V and 1 base from J, leaving 7 bases between. The CDR3 bases are TGCAGCGCGGGAGAGAACACTGAAGCTTTCTTT. Its protein product is CSAGENTEAFF.

This clonotype showed up many times. V and J are TRBV12-3 or TRBV12-4 and TRBJ1-1, with a weak D call TRBD1 (6 bases). The V end lost 5 bases, the J end lost 0 bases, and 19 bases lay between the germline ends. CDR3 size: 17 residues. CDR3 sequence (DNA): TGTGCCAGCAGTCCGATGGACAGCTTAATACTGAACACTGAAGCTTTCTTT. Translating gives CASSPMDSLILNTEAFF.

This clonotype was seen many times. The chain uses TRBV3-1 and TRBJ2-7; 10 bases align to TRBD2. Losses at the gene ends were 0 bases for V and 4 bases for J; bases not matched to a gene: 9. The CDR3 consists of 17 residues. Germline assignment: CDR1 LGHDT and CDR2 YNNKEL (reference sequence). The CDR3, as DNA: TGTGCCAGCAGCCAAGACCGGCTAGCGGGAGCCTTTTACGAGCAGTACTTC. This gives the protein CASSQDRLAGAFYEQYF.

Many counts were recorded for this clonotype. The chain combines TRBV6-2 or TRBV6-3 with TRBJ1-5; no clear D gene. The CDR3 runs to 13 residues. Germline V gives CDR1 MNHEY, CDR2 SVGEGT. V was pared by 5 bases and J by 7 bases, with 12 bases between. Here the CDR3 reads CASSLDILQPQHF. DNA of the CDR3: TGTGCCAGCAGTCTAGACATCCTACAGCCCCAGCATTTT.

This clonotype was counted a few times. This rearrangement joins TRBV7-9 to TRBJ1-5, with 11 nucleotides matching TRBD1. The CDR3 consists of 16 residues. J was trimmed by 1 base and V by 4 bases; bases with no gene match: 3. Germline CDR1 reads SEHNR; CDR2 reads FQNEAQ (reference sequence). This chain's CDR3 is CASSSGQGVSNQPQHF. The DNA for the CDR3 is TGTGCCAGCAGCTCGGGACAGGGGGTAAGCAATCAGCCCCAGCATTTT.

This clonotype appeared once. This chain connects TRBV10-3 to TRBJ1-2; a weak D match, TRBD1 (6 bases). The CDR3 sequence is 14 residues long. CDR1 and CDR2 from the germline V gene are ENHRY and SYGVKD. Trimming removed 3 bases from V and 4 bases from J, with 12 bases in between. CDR3 residues: CAISEGDNIYGYTF. The CDR3 DNA reads as TGTGCCATCAGTGAAGGGGACAACATCTATGGCTACACCTTC.